The 5 T cell receptor beta chains in this list originate from one sample, sequenced in a study. Via MiXCR, TCRdb re-called the RT-PCR reads, giving one row per CDR3 protein. The sample has more than 550,000 distinct CDR3 sequences, approximately 15% seen once. The specimen was memory CD4+ T cells from blood. These receptors all come from a female donor in good health, serving as a healthy control.

There are many counts of this clonotype. The rearrangement links TRBV12-3 or TRBV12-4 to TRBJ2-5, with no clear D. With 6 bases removed from V and 5 bases from J, the gap between germline ends came to 13 bases. The CDR3 sequence is 13 residues long. CDR3 in amino acids: CASSLMRRETQYF. The CDR3 coding sequence is TGTGCCAGCAGCCTAATGAGGCGGGAGACCCAGTACTTC.

Many counts were recorded for this clonotype. Written as DNA, the CDR3 is TGTGCCAGCAGCTATAGACAGGGACGGCAGTTCTTC. Its protein is CASSYRQGRQFF. The genes are TRBV7-2 and TRBJ2-1; 7 bases match TRBD1. Germline lookup yields CDR1 SGHTA and CDR2 FQGNSA. The CDR3 runs 12 residues. V lost 4 bases, J lost 12 bases, and 6 bases stayed unmatched.

In its sample, this clonotype was seen many times. The chain employs TRBV6-5 and TRBJ2-7; weak D call: TRBD2 (5 bases). Germline CDR1 reads MNHEY; CDR2 reads SVGAGI. There are 13 residues in the CDR3. Trimming removed 3 bases from V and 1 base from J, with 7 bases in between. The DNA for the CDR3 is TGTGCCAGCAGTTATCGGACTTCCTACGAGCAGTACTTC. This codes for CASSYRTSYEQYF.

The sample holds many counts of this clonotype. The chain links TRBV12-3 or TRBV12-4 to TRBJ1-5; D not certain. The CDR3 runs 15 residues. Between the trimmed V and J ends, which lost 7 bases and 2 bases, there was a span of 15 bases. CDR3 DNA sequence: TGTGCCAGCACCACGTCCTTCTATGGCAATCAGCCCCAGCATTTT. The encoded protein is CASTTSFYGNQPQHF.

This rearrangement joins TRBV20-1 to TRBJ2-5; perhaps TRBD1 as D (5 bases). V lost 0 bases and J 5 bases, leaving 13 bases between the germline ends. CDR3 length equals 14 residues. Per the germline V gene, CDR1 is DFQATT and CDR2 is SNEGSKA (reference sequence). In DNA, the CDR3 is TGCAGTGCTAGAGACCCGACAAGACAGGAGACCCAGTACTTC. Residues: CSARDPTRQETQYF.